The sequence of this T cell receptor (beta chain) was determined in a study of technical replicates of blood from a handful of donors. V lost 4 bases to trimming and J lost 2 bases; unmatched junction nucleotides: 16. Germline V gene lookup returns CDR1 SGHDT and CDR2 YYEEEE. The CDR3 sequence is 18 residues long. Profiled with immunoSEQ multiplex PCR; TCRdb holds only in-frame clones, not every one. This table has 45,000 to 60,000 clones, approximately 94% appearing once. This chain uses TRBV5-6 with TRBJ1-2, with TRBD1 matching over 8 bases. The sequence derives from a human donor in good health. What was sequenced was T cells isolated from PBMCs. CDR3 loop: CASSETGTGYRINYGYTF. Written as DNA, the CDR3 is TGTGCCAGCAGCGAGACCGGGACAGGTTATCGTATAAACTATGGCTACACCTTC.